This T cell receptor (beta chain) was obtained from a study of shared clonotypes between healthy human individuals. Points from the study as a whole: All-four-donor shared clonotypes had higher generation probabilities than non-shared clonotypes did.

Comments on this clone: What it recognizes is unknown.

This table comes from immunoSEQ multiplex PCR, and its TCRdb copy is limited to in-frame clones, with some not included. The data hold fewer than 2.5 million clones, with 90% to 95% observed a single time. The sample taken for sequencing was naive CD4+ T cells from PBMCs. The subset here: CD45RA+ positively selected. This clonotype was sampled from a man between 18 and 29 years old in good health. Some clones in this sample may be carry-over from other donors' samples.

The CDR3 DNA sequence: TGTGCCAGCAGACGAGGACTAGCGGCCGAGCAGTACTTC. Translated: CASRRGLAAEQYF. This sequence joins TRBV11-2 and TRBJ2-7; TRBD2 matches at 10 bases. CDR3 length equals 13 residues. Germline values: CDR1 SGHAT, CDR2 FQNNGV. V shed 6 bases, J shed 6 bases, and the junction held 5 bases outside the gene matches.